Each of the 6 T cell receptor beta chains below was sequenced from the same sample in a study of blood T cell repertoires in COVID-19. TCRdb's table, derived via immunoSEQ multiplex PCR, lists solely in-frame clones and lacks some. The sample consists of roughly 410,000 clones, about nine tenths of them appearing once. Input material: peripheral blood. The receptor source for this set is a woman aged 40 to 55 with COVID-19, enrolled during active disease.

The V call is TRBV4-1, the J call TRBJ1-1, with 9 nucleotides matching TRBD1. The CDR3 runs 15 residues. J gave up 1 base and V 5 bases, and 5 bases lay outside the gene matches. CDR1 is MGHRA, CDR2 YSYEKL, per germline. CDR3 sequence (DNA): TGCGCCAGCAGCACTCCGGGACAGGGGAACACTGAAGCTTTCTTT. This codes for CASSTPGQGNTEAFF.

The gene calls are TRBV5-5 and TRBJ2-1; 7 nucleotides align to TRBD2. CDR3 size: 13 residues. Germline V gene sequence: CDR1 SGHKS, CDR2 YYEKEE (reference sequence). V lost 1 base, J lost 6 bases, and 1 base stayed unmatched. The CDR3 sequence: CASSLPGGNEQFF. CDR3 in DNA: TGTGCCAGCAGCTTGCCGGGGGGCAATGAGCAGTTCTTC.

The chain combines TRBV7-2 with TRBJ2-2; TRBD2 might be the D (6 bases). Trimming removed 0 bases from V and 2 bases from J, with 7 bases in between. The CDR3 has 15 residues. Germline V gene data show CDR1 as SGHTA and CDR2 as FQGNSA. DNA of the CDR3: TGTGCCAGCAGCTTAGCCGGGAGAAACACCGGGGAGCTGTTTTTT. This translates into CASSLAGRNTGELFF.

This rearrangement joins TRBV10-3 to TRBJ1-5; D call uncertain. CDR1 is ENHRY, CDR2 SYGVKD, per germline. Trimming took off 0 bases at V and 0 bases at J, with 6 bases between the two ends. The CDR3 contains 15 residues. The CDR3 coding sequence is TGTGCCATCAGTGAGTCAGGAGGTAGCAATCAGCCCCAGCATTTT. As protein: CAISESGGSNQPQHF.

The chain carries TRBV2 and TRBJ1-2, with 9 bases lining up with TRBD1. After removal of 6 bases from V and 6 bases from J, the junction contained 8 bases not matched to a gene. The CDR3 is 14 amino acids. Germline assignment: CDR1 SNHLY and CDR2 FYNNEI. CDR3 nucleotides: TGTGCCAGCAGCGGGGGACAGGGTGTAGATGGCTACACCTTC. Translated, it gives CASSGGQGVDGYTF. Full variable domain (rest looked up from reference TRBV2 and TRBJ1-2): EPEVTQTPSHQVTQMGQEVILRCVPISNHLYFYWYRQILGQKVEFLVSFYNNEISEKSEIFDDQFSVERPDGSNFTLKIRSTKLEDSAMYFCASSGGQGVDGYTFGSGTRLTVV.

This sequence joins TRBV7-3 and TRBJ2-3, with D hard to call. The length of the CDR3 is 13 residues. CDR1 is SGHTA and CDR2 is FQGTGA in the germline V gene. V was clipped by 11 bases and J by 3 bases, with 15 bases between them. CDR3 in DNA: TGTGCCTCCAGACTTGTCCCTACAGATACGCAGTATTTT. It encodes CASRLVPTDTQYF.